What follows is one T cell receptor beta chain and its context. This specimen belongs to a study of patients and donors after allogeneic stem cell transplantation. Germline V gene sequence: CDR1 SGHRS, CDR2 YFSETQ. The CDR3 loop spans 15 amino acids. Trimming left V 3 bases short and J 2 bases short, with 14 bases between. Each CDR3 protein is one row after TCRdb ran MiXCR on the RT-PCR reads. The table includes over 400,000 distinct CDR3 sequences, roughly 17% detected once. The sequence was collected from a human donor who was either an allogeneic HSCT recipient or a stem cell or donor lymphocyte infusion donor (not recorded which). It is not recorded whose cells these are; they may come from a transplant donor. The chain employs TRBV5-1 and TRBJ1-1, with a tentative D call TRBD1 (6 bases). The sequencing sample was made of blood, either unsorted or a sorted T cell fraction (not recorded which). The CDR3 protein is CASSSGQTSNTEAFF. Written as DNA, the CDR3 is TGCGCCAGCAGCTCCGGACAGACCTCCAACACTGAAGCTTTCTTT.